This TCR beta chain was observed in a study of blood T cell repertoires in COVID-19. Overall study: Acute and convalescent COVID-19 samples came from the United States, Italy and Spain. PBMCs, B-cell-depleted T cells, or T cells provided the cDNA or gDNA that made up the material.

As handled by the study authors: Amplification of reference gene primers was used by the study to estimate nucleated cell counts. The method was immunoSEQ multiplex PCR; TCRdb's version includes in-frame clones alone and lacks a portion of them. Clonal size and the V and J genes are those of that table, whereas D and trimming came from the DNA. The profile shows approximately 150,000 clones, around 90% of them singletons. Trimming took 6 bases from V and 0 from J, leaving 14 bases between them. Germline V gene lookup returns CDR1 SGHTA and CDR2 FQGNSA. This CDR3 has 16 amino acids. The J gene is TRBJ2-2, the V gene TRBV7-2, with D unresolved. The sequenced sample was peripheral blood. The clonotype was recovered from a woman aged 60-75 years with acute or convalescent COVID-19. CDR3 DNA: TGTGCCAGCAGAAGCCGGGTGTCTACGAACACCGGGGAGCTGTTTTTT. Protein product: CASRSRVSTNTGELFF.